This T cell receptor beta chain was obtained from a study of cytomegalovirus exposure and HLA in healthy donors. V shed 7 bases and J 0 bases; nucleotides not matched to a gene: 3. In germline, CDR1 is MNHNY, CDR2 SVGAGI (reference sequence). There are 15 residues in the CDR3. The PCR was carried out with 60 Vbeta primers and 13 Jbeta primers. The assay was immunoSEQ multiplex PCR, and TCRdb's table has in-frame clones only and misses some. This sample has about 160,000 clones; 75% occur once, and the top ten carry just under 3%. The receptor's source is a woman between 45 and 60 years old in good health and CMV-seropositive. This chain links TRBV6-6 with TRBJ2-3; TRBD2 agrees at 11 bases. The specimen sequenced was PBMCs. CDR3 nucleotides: TGTGCCAGCACACGACTAGCGGGGAGCACAGATACGCAGTATTTT. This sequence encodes CASTRLAGSTDTQYF.